Listed below are T cell receptor beta chains from one sample, sequenced in a study of blood T cell repertoires in COVID-19. This table comes from immunoSEQ multiplex PCR, and its TCRdb copy is limited to in-frame clones, with some not included. The profile covers about 410,000 clones, with about nine tenths appearing a single time and about 0.6% taken by the ten largest. The sequencing input was PBMCs or T cells enriched from blood (not recorded which). These receptors originate from a man younger than 35 who had recovered from COVID-19. Both conserved end residues are trimmed from each CDR3.

V gene	J gene	CDR3 protein
TRBV23-1	TRBJ1-4	ASSRKLYRGIEKLF
TRBV7-3	TRBJ2-1	ASSLYPGTSGSGEQF
TRBV29-1	TRBJ2-1	SVEKDSNNEQF
TRBV27	TRBJ2-1	ASSFSGRSYEQF
TRBV2	TRBJ1-3	ASTGLFSGNTIY
TRBV7-9	TRBJ1-2	ASSPREGGDGYT
TRBV18	TRBJ2-1	ASSPMVAGEGEQF
TRBV7-9	TRBJ2-2	ASRSGSVVTGELF
TRBV29-1	TRBJ2-1	SHQGQGGSAEQF
TRBV28	TRBJ1-2	ASSQTGSGQGASGYT
TRBV7-3	TRBJ2-5	ASSPSGRAQETQY
TRBV12-5	TRBJ2-7	ASARVPKERGVYEQY
TRBV27	TRBJ2-6	ASSLRGFGANVLT
TRBV9	TRBJ2-6	ASSTGSGANVLT
TRBV10-3	TRBJ1-2	AISKTGVNYGYT
TRBV7-9	TRBJ2-2	ASSPGLVLGTGELF